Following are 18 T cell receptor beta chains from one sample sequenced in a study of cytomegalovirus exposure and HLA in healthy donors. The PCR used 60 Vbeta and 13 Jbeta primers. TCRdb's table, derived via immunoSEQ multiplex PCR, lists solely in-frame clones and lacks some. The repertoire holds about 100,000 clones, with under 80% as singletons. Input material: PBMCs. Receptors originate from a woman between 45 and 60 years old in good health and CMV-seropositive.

CDR3 sequence reads: CASSLGRVSGYTF. The CDR3 DNA reads TGTGCCAGCAGTTTGGGGAGGGTTTCAGGCTACACCTTC. The chain uses TRBV28 and TRBJ1-2, with unresolved D. The CDR3 covers 13 residues. The V end lost 3 bases, the J end lost 8 bases, and 13 bases lay between the germline ends. CDR1 is MDHEN and CDR2 is SYDVKM in the germline V gene.

The CDR3 loop is CASSPGGARGRSTDTQYF. CDR3 bases: TGCGCCAGCAGCCCGGGAGGGGCACGGGGCCGAAGCACAGATACGCAGTATTTT. The chain uses TRBV4-1 and TRBJ2-3, with 8 bases that match TRBD2. The length of the CDR3 is 18 residues. Germline CDR1 MGHRA, CDR2 YSYEKL. V lost 4 bases to trimming and J lost 0 bases; unmatched junction nucleotides: 12.

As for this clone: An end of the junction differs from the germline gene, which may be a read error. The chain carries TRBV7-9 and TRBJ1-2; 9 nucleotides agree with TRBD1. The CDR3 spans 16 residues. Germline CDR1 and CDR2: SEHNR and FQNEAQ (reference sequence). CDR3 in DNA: TGTTCCAGCAGCTTAGGCCGGGACAGGGCGAACTATGGCTACACCTTC. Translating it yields CSSSLGRDRANYGYTF. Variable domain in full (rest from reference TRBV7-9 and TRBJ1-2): DTGVSQNPRHKITKRGQNVTFRCDPISEHNRLYWYRQTLGQGPEFLTYFQNEAQLEKSRLLSDRFSAERPKGSFSTLEIQRTEQGDSAMYLCSSSLGRDRANYGYTFGSGTRLTVV.

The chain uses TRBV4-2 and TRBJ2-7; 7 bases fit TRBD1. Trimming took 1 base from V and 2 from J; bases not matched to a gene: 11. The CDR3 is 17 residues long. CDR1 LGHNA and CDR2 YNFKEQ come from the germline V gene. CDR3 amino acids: CASSQAIPGQQAYEQYF. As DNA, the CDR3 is TGTGCCAGCAGCCAAGCAATACCGGGACAGCAGGCCTACGAGCAGTACTTC.

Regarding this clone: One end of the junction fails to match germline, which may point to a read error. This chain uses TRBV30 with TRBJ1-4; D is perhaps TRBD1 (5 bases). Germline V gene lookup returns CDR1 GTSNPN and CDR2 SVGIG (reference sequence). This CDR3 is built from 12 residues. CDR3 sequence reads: CGWSVGRRKLFF. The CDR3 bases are TGTGGCTGGAGTGTGGGGCGTCGGAAACTGTTTTTT.

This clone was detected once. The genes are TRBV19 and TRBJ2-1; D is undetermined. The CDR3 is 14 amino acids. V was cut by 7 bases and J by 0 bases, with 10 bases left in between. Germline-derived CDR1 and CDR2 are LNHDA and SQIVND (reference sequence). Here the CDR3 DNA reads TGTGCCAGTAAGGCCCGGAGCTCCTACAATGAGCAGTTCTTC. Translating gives CASKARSSYNEQFF.

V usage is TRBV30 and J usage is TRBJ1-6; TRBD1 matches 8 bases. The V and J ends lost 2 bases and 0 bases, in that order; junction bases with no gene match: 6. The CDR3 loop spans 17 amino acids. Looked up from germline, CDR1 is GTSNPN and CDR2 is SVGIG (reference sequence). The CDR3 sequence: CAWSWDRSSSYNSPLHF. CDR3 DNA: TGTGCCTGGAGTTGGGACAGGTCTAGCTCCTATAATTCACCCCTCCACTTT.

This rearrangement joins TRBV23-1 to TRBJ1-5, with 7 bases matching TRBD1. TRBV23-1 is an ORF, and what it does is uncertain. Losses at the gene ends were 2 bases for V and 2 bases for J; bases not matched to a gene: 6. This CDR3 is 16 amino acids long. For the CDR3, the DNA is TGCGCCAGCAGTCAACCGGGACAGAAACGCAATCAGCCCCAGCATTTT. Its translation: CASSQPGQKRNQPQHF.

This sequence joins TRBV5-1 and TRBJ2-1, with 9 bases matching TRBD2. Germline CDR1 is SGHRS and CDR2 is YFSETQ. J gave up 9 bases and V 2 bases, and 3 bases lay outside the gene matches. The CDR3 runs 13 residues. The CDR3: CASSLAGGREQFF. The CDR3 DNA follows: TGCGCCAGCAGCTTAGCGGGGGGTCGTGAGCAGTTCTTC.

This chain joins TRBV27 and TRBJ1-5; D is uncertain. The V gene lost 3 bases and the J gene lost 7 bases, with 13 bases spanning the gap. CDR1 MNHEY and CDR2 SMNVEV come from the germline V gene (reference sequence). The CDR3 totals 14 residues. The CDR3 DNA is TGTGCCAGCAGTTTGTATGGAGGAGGGCAGCCCCAGCATTTT. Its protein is CASSLYGGGQPQHF.

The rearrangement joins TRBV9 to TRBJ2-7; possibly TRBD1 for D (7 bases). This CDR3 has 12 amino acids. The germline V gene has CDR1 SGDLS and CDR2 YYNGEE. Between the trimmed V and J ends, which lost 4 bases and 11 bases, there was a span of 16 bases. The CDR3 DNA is TGTGCCAGCAGCTCAGGGGGGCTTCCTGAGTACTTC. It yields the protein CASSSGGLPEYF.

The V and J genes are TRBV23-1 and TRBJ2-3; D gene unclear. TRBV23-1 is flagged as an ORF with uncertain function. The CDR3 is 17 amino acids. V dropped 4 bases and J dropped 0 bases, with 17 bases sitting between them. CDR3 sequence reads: CASSLTVARSSTDTQYF. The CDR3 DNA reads TGCGCCAGCAGTCTGACGGTAGCCCGCTCGAGCACAGATACGCAGTATTTT.

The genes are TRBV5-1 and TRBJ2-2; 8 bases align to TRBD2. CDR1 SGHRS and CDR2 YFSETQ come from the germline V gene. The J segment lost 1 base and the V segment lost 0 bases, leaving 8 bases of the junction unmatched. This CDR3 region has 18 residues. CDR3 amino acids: CASSLAGRGALNTGELFF. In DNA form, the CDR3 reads TGCGCCAGCAGCTTGGCTGGGCGGGGGGCCTTGAACACCGGGGAGCTGTTTTTT.

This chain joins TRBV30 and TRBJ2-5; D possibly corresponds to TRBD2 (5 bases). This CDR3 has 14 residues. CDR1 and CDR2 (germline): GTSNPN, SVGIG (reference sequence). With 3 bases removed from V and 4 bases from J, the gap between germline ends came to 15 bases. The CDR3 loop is CAWSPKGGSETQYF. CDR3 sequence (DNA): TGTGCCTGGAGCCCGAAAGGCGGGTCAGAGACCCAGTACTTC.

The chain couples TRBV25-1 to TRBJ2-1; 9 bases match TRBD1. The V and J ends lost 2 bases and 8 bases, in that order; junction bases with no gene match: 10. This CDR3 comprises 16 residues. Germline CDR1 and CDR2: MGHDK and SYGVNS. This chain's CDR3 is CASSEHRTGAADEQFF. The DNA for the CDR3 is TGTGCCAGCAGTGAACACAGGACAGGGGCGGCGGATGAGCAGTTCTTC.

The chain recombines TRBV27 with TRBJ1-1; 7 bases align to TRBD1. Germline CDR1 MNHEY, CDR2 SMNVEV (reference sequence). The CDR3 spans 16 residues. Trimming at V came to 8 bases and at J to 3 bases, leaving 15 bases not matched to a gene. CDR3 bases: TGTGCCAGCCGAACTCGACAGGGCGCCAAGGACACTGAAGCTTTCTTT. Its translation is CASRTRQGAKDTEAFF.

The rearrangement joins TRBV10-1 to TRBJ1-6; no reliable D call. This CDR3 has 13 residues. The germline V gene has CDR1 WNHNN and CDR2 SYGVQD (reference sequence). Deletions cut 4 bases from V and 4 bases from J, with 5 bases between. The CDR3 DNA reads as TGCGCCAGCAGTGCGACTTATAATTCACCCCTCCACTTT. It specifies CASSATYNSPLHF.

The DNA for the CDR3 is TGTGCCAGCAGCTTAGAGGAGTATGGCCTCTACGAGCAGTACTTC. This translates into CASSLEEYGLYEQYF. This chain connects TRBV7-6 to TRBJ2-7; the D is unclear. The CDR3 consists of 15 residues. The germline V and J ends were trimmed by 1 base and 3 bases, with 13 bases remaining between them. Germline V gene lookup returns CDR1 SGHVS and CDR2 FNYEAQ.